Included here is one T cell receptor beta chain sequence, with context. This sample is part of a study of T cell changes during pregnancy in multiple sclerosis. The method was immunoSEQ multiplex PCR; TCRdb's version includes in-frame clones alone and lacks a portion of them. Among 45,000 to 55,000 clones, approximately 92% were seen once, and the ten largest hold approximately 0.15%. The junction had 7 bases not matched to a gene; V was cut back by 3 bases and J by 7 bases. The CDR3 is 15 amino acids. The germline gives CDR1 KGHSH, CDR2 LQKENI. Here the sequenced sample was CD4+ T cells from peripheral blood mononuclear cells, taken after pregnancy. The TCR comes from a female donor in good health, enrolled as a control in a pregnancy study. This chain joins TRBV18 and TRBJ2-1; 9 nucleotides match TRBD1. CDR3 sequence (DNA): TGTGCCAGCTCACCGTCCCGGGACAGGGCGAATGAGCAGTTCTTC. This codes for CASSPSRDRANEQFF.